The clone carrying this TCR beta chain has ten or more counts. The CDR3 has 15 amino acids. CDR1 is KGHDR, CDR2 SFDVKD, per germline. V lost 3 bases and J 5 bases, leaving 15 bases between the germline ends. Time point meaning: longitudinal time-point 3. Unsorted libraries used 2 million PBMCs kept at -80 degrees C. The yield of each sequencing run was over 200 million TCR-beta sequences from 15-18 subjects. TCRdb re-analysed the 5' RACE reads in MiXCR, keeping a single row per CDR3 protein. Among about 99,000 distinct CDR3 sequences listed, more than 10% were seen once. The entry originates in a study of neurological immune-mediated disorders.

The chain couples TRBV24-1 to TRBJ2-5; D is possibly TRBD2 (5 bases). The material sequenced was PBMCs. The sequence derives from a female donor with HTLV-1-associated myelopathy (HAM/TSP). The CDR3 DNA is TGTGCCACCAGTGATGCCGGGGAAGGGATGGAGACCCAGTACTTC. Amino acid sequence: CATSDAGEGMETQYF.